Presented here are 18 T cell receptor beta chains from one specimen sequenced in a study of blood T cell repertoires in COVID-19 (dated by TCRdb to 2019 to 2021). Library generation was performed with the immunoSEQ multiplex PCR assay. The table was pulled from immuneACCESS by TCRdb, which kept in-frame rearrangements only. Such tables lose some clones; where checked, under half of the loss comes from unresolved V genes, and the rest has no known cause. The sample profile shows under 55,000 clones; around 80% of them were found once. 20% to 30% of the sample is in the top ten clones. Sequenced sample: peripheral blood. The receptors derive from a man in his 70s with acute or convalescent COVID-19.

CDR3 loop: CAISPGLIIRNTGELFF. In DNA form, the CDR3 reads TGTGCCATCAGTCCGGGACTAATAATACGGAACACCGGGGAGCTGTTTTTT. This sequence joins TRBV10-3 and TRBJ2-2, with 7 bases lining up with TRBD2. Losses at the gene ends were 5 bases for V and 1 base for J; bases not matched to a gene: 10. Germline V gene sequence: CDR1 ENHRY, CDR2 SYGVKD. This CDR3 comprises 17 residues.

The V and J genes are TRBV11-3 and TRBJ2-1, with a possible D match to TRBD2 (5 bases). CDR3 length: 14 residues. CDR1 is SGHNT, CDR2 YENEEA, per germline. The germline V and J ends were trimmed by 0 bases and 7 bases, with 10 bases remaining between them. The CDR3 sequence is CASSLESDSNEQFF. CDR3 bases: TGTGCCAGCAGCTTAGAATCGGACTCGAATGAGCAGTTCTTC. Complete variable domain (other parts from reference TRBV11-3 and TRBJ2-1): EAGVVQSPRYKIIEKKQPVAFWCNPISGHNTLYWYLQNLGQGPELLIRYENEEAVDDSQLPKDRFSAERLKGVDSTLKIQPAELGDSAVYLCASSLESDSNEQFFGPGTRLTVL.

The chain joins TRBV21-1 to TRBJ2-7; the table's TRBD2 call for D was not verified on the DNA. TRBV21-1 is assigned pseudogene status. This CDR3 is 14 amino acids long. Here the CDR3 DNA reads TGTGCCAGCAGCAAGGGAGACTCAGACTACGAGCAGTACTTC. Protein sequence: CASSKGDSDYEQYF.

The V call is TRBV27, the J call TRBJ1-2; possible D gene TRBD1, 6 bases. Germline V gene lookup returns CDR1 MNHEY and CDR2 SMNVEV (reference sequence). The CDR3 totals 14 residues. Trimming cost V 8 bases and J 8 bases, with 21 bases left between them. The DNA of the CDR3 is TGTGCCAGCGGCGTACTACAGGGTGTAGGGGGCTACACCTTC. Translation: CASGVLQGVGGYTF.

The V gene is TRBV5-1, the J gene TRBJ2-2; the match to TRBD1 covers 7 bases. V lost 2 bases and J lost 5; bases outside the gene matches: 3. The CDR3 extends over 14 amino acids. Per the germline V gene, CDR1 is SGHRS and CDR2 is YFSETQ. Here the CDR3 DNA reads TGCGCCAGCAGCTTTCTGGGACAGACCGGGGAGCTGTTTTTT. Translation: CASSFLGQTGELFF.

This clone has only a few counts. This rearrangement joins TRBV25-1 to TRBJ1-6; the D gene is possibly TRBD1 (5 bases). The CDR3 is 14 residues long. CDR1 is MGHDK and CDR2 is SYGVNS in the germline V gene. V was cut by 7 bases and J by 14 bases, with 21 bases left in between. The CDR3 DNA is TGTGCCAGCACCCCAAGTGGGGGGTTTGAAGCCCTCCACTTT. Residues: CASTPSGGFEALHF. Full variable domain (missing parts from reference TRBV25-1 and TRBJ1-6): EADIYQTPRYLVIGTGKKITLECSQTMGHDKMYWYQQDPGMELHLIHYSYGVNSTEKGDLSSESTVSRIRTEHFPLTLESARPSHTSQYLCASTPSGGFEALHFGNGTRLTVT.

CDR3 DNA sequence: TGTGCCAGCAGCCTCCGGGAGGATGGCTACACCTTC. Amino acid sequence: CASSLREDGYTF. This chain uses TRBV5-4 with TRBJ1-2; D is undetermined. The CDR3 has 12 residues. Germline-derived CDR1 and CDR2 are SGHNT and YYREEE (reference sequence). V dropped 4 bases and J dropped 6 bases, with 10 bases sitting between them. Based on the CDR3 plus reference TRBV5-4 and TRBJ1-2, the full variable domain is ETGVTQSPTHLIKTRGQQVTLRCSSQSGHNTVSWYQQALGQGPQFIFQYYREEENGRGNFPPRFSGLQFPNYSSELNVNALELDDSALYLCASSLREDGYTFGSGTRLTVV.

DNA of the CDR3: TGTGCCAGTAGTCCCCAGACAGGGGTAGAGACCCAGTACTTC. Amino acid sequence: CASSPQTGVETQYF. This rearrangement joins TRBV19 to TRBJ2-5; 8 nucleotides agree with TRBD1. Germline V gives CDR1 LNHDA, CDR2 SQIVND (reference sequence). This CDR3 has 14 residues. V shed 5 bases and J 4 bases; nucleotides not matched to a gene: 6.

The chain recombines TRBV3-1 (or the pseudogene TRBV3-2) with TRBJ1-1, with D hard to call. V was clipped by 0 bases and J by 9 bases, with 17 bases between them. Per the germline V gene, CDR1 is LGHDT and CDR2 is YNNKEL (reference sequence). CDR3 length: 15 residues. CDR3 in DNA: TGTGCCAGCAGCCAAGATGCGGCCGCGGGTTCAAAAGCTTTCTTT. Protein: CASSQDAAAGSKAFF.

The chain links TRBV15 to TRBJ2-2; TRBD1 might be the D (6 bases). Germline loops: CDR1 LNHNV, CDR2 YYDKDF (reference sequence). CDR3 length equals 17 residues. Deletions cut 0 bases from V and 0 bases from J, with 11 bases between. This CDR3 is CATSRDLGGANTGELFF. CDR3 nucleotides: TGTGCCACCAGCAGAGATCTTGGGGGCGCGAACACCGGGGAGCTGTTTTTT.

The chain is built from TRBV18 and TRBJ1-2, with D possibly TRBD1 on 5 matching bases. There are 14 residues in the CDR3. V lost 4 bases to trimming and J lost 0 bases, with 9 bases between them. CDR1 is KGHSH and CDR2 is LQKENI in the germline V gene. Here the CDR3 reads CASSLGAANYGYTF. DNA of the CDR3: TGTGCCAGCTCACTAGGGGCGGCTAACTATGGCTACACCTTC.

The chain carries TRBV14 and TRBJ2-6; possible D gene TRBD2, 5 bases. Germline lookup yields CDR1 SGHDN and CDR2 FVKESK. Trimming pared 1 base from V and 2 bases from J, leaving 9 bases between. The CDR3 sequence is 16 residues long. CDR3 region: CASSQVGGPGANVLTF. CDR3 sequence (DNA): TGTGCCAGCAGCCAAGTAGGCGGGCCTGGGGCCAACGTCCTGACTTTC.

The chain joins TRBV2 to TRBJ1-2, with 8 nucleotides matching TRBD1. J was trimmed by 4 bases and V by 8 bases; bases with no gene match: 9. This CDR3 is built from 14 residues. The germline V gene has CDR1 SNHLY and CDR2 FYNNEI. DNA for the CDR3: TGTGCCAGCTGTGGACAGGGTAACCTCTATGGCTACACCTTC. It is translated as CASCGQGNLYGYTF.

This clone was recorded a few times. The V gene is TRBV4-3, the J gene TRBJ2-3, with 10 nucleotides matching TRBD2. This CDR3 is 16 amino acids long. The germline CDR1 and CDR2 sequences are LGHNA and YSLEER. The V gene end was trimmed by 1 base and the J gene end by 4 bases; junction bases not matched to a gene: 5. The CDR3 region is CASSQGASGSSDTQYF. In DNA form, the CDR3 reads TGCGCCAGCAGCCAAGGGGCTAGCGGGAGTTCAGATACGCAGTATTTT.

The chain joins TRBV7-3 to TRBJ2-2; 9 nucleotides match TRBD2. CDR1 SGHTA and CDR2 FQGTGA come from the germline V gene. V lost 1 base, J lost 3 bases, and 3 bases stayed unmatched. This CDR3 contains 16 residues. CDR3 sequence reads: CASSLSGGADTGELFF. The DNA for the CDR3 is TGTGCCAGCAGCTTAAGCGGGGGGGCTGACACCGGGGAGCTGTTTTTT.

As concerns this clone: The junction differs from germline at one of its ends, possibly a read error. V gene TRBV28 combines with J gene TRBJ2-5, with a possible D match to TRBD1 (6 bases). Germline V gene sequence: CDR1 MDHEN, CDR2 SYDVKM. The CDR3 sequence is 17 residues long. The CDR3 protein is CPRGTLGPWARRETQYF. The CDR3 bases are TGTCCCAGGGGTACGCTGGGCCCGTGGGCCCGACGGGAGACCCAGTACTTC.

This chain joins TRBV9 and TRBJ2-4; a weak D match, TRBD2 (7 bases). The CDR3 extends over 17 amino acids. Deletions cut 4 bases from V and 3 bases from J, with 20 bases between. CDR1 SGDLS and CDR2 YYNGEE come from the germline V gene. The CDR3 spells CASSLLSRGADKNIQYF. CDR3 DNA: TGTGCCAGCAGCCTCTTGTCTCGGGGGGCGGACAAAAACATTCAGTACTTC. Looking up the rest from reference TRBV9 and TRBJ2-4 gives the full variable domain: DSGVTQTPKHLITATGQRVTLRCSPRSGDLSVYWYQQSLDQGLQFLIQYYNGEERAKGNILERFSAQQFPDLHSELNLSSLELGDSALYFCASSLLSRGADKNIQYFGAGTRLSVL.

CDR3 in DNA: TGTGCCAGCAGTACATGGACAGGGGCCAACTACAATGAGCAGTTCTTC. Amino acids: CASSTWTGANYNEQFF. The chain links TRBV6-4 to TRBJ2-1, with 9 bases fitting TRBD1. CDR1 and CDR2 (germline): MRHNA, SNTAGT. The V segment lost 5 bases and the J segment 3 bases; nucleotides outside the gene matches: 8. The CDR3 is 16 residues long.